The 8 T cell receptor beta chains presented below share a single source sample, sequenced in a study of T cell responses to AZD1222 COVID-19 vaccine. The method was immunoSEQ multiplex PCR; TCRdb's version includes in-frame clones alone and lacks a portion of them. This sample has around 100,000 clones, with approximately 91% found just once. Here the sequenced sample was peripheral blood, taken on day 0 of AZD1222 vaccination. The origin of the receptors is an adult in good health.

V is TRBV6-5 and J is TRBJ2-7; tentatively, D is TRBD2 (5 bases). The CDR3 contains 15 residues. CDR1 is MNHEY, CDR2 SVGAGI, per germline. The germline V and J ends were trimmed by 2 bases and 0 bases, with 11 bases remaining between them. The CDR3 DNA is TGTGCCAGCAGTTACCGGCGGAGGAGCTCCTACGAGCAGTACTTC. Translation gives CASSYRRRSSYEQYF.

V is TRBV9 and J is TRBJ1-2; a weak D match, TRBD1 (5 bases). V lost 4 bases and J lost 0, with 16 bases in between. CDR3 length equals 16 residues. Germline lookup yields CDR1 SGDLS and CDR2 YYNGEE. This chain's CDR3 is CASSSRLGEANYGYTF. CDR3 coding DNA: TGTGCCAGCAGCTCCCGGTTAGGGGAAGCTAACTATGGCTACACCTTC.

CDR3 region: CASSFRDRDNEQFF. For the CDR3, the DNA is TGTGCCAGCAGTTTTAGGGACCGAGACAATGAGCAGTTCTTC. This chain connects TRBV28 to TRBJ2-1; D is possibly TRBD1 or TRBD2 (5 bases each). Germline CDR1 and CDR2: MDHEN and SYDVKM. V lost 3 bases, J lost 5 bases, and 11 bases lay in between. This CDR3 spans 14 amino acids.

The V gene is TRBV27, the J gene TRBJ1-5; D is ambiguous. In germline, CDR1 is MNHEY, CDR2 SMNVEV (reference sequence). CDR3 length: 13 amino acids. The V end was cut by 4 bases, the J end by 5 bases, with 9 bases between. The CDR3 bases are TGTGCCAGCAGTTCCAGGAGGGATCAGCCCCAGCATTTT. This codes for CASSSRRDQPQHF.

This chain uses TRBV27 with TRBJ1-2; 8 nucleotides agree with TRBD1. This CDR3 has 17 residues. CDR1 and CDR2 (germline): MNHEY, SMNVEV (reference sequence). With V trimmed by 8 bases and J by 3 bases, 17 bases remained unmatched. The CDR3, as DNA: TGTGCCAGCCGGGGGACCTTGACAGGGGCAAGGGACTATGGCTACACCTTC. Encoded protein: CASRGTLTGARDYGYTF.

This chain uses TRBV7-6 with TRBJ2-7; 8 bases line up with TRBD1. V shed 5 bases, J shed 2 bases, and the junction held 2 bases outside the gene matches. The CDR3 runs 13 residues. The germline V gene encodes CDR1 SGHVS and CDR2 FNYEAQ. CDR3 DNA: TGTGCCAGCAGCCGGGACAGGACCTACGAGCAGTACTTC. Translated, it gives CASSRDRTYEQYF.

Only one count was recorded for this clone. The chain is built from TRBV19 and TRBJ2-5, with 8 bases matching TRBD1. The CDR3 loop spans 14 amino acids. CDR1 is LNHDA, CDR2 SQIVND, per germline (reference sequence). V lost 4 bases to trimming and J lost 3 bases; unmatched junction nucleotides: 4. The CDR3 DNA is TGTGCCAGTAGTACCGGGACAGGTGAAGAGACCCAGTACTTC. Residues: CASSTGTGEETQYF.

The chain combines TRBV2 with TRBJ2-7; TRBD2 agrees at 9 bases. The CDR3 has 15 residues. The V gene end was trimmed by 7 bases and the J gene end by 6 bases; junction bases not matched to a gene: 13. The germline V gene has CDR1 SNHLY and CDR2 FYNNEI. The CDR3 loop is CASMVGGGRAGEQYF. The DNA of the CDR3 is TGTGCCAGCATGGTTGGTGGCGGGAGGGCCGGCGAGCAGTACTTC.